The clone carrying this TCR beta chain was seen only a few times. No antigen is known for it. Sequenced with the Oncomine TCR Beta short-read assay was DNA taken from cultured CD4+ T cells. TCRdb ran MiXCR on the PCR reads and lists one entry per CDR3 protein. The data contain fewer than 20,000 distinct CDR3 sequences, approximately 63% of them seen just once; the ten biggest clones take up around 12%. Treatment described: roughly nine-day PBMC culture with coronavirus spike peptide pools or control peptides (ViraFEST assay). The record originates from a study of vaccination and CD4 T cells after COVID-19. Input material: CD4+ T cells from blood, cultured in vitro. This clonotype was obtained from a human donor who had recovered from COVID-19.

In DNA form, the CDR3 reads TGTGCCAGCAGCCCCGATAGAGGGGGGACCCAGTACTTC. Encoded protein: CASSPDRGGTQYF. The chain recombines TRBV7-7 with TRBJ2-5; possible D gene TRBD1, 6 bases. V was clipped by 5 bases and J by 7 bases, with 14 bases between them. CDR3 length equals 13 residues. In germline, CDR1 is SSHAT, CDR2 FNYEAQ (reference sequence).